The clone carrying this TCR beta chain came up many times. The CDR3 has 15 residues. CDR1 and CDR2 from the germline V gene are MNHEY and SVGEGT. Unmatched junction bases numbered 14, after V lost 0 bases and J lost 16 bases. TCRdb fed the 5' RACE reads into MiXCR, producing one record per CDR3 protein. The sample holds about 87,000 distinct CDR3 sequences, 14% seen once. This sample was included in a study of early T cells in non-severe SARS-CoV-2 infection. What was sequenced was whole blood. The genes are TRBV6-2 or TRBV6-3 and TRBJ2-1; 8 nucleotides align to TRBD2. The TCR comes from an adult who was a healthcare worker with PCR-confirmed SARS-CoV-2 infection or an uninfected control (not recorded which). The CDR3 bases are TGTGCCAGCAGTTACTCGATGGGGCGGGGGGCCCGTACTTTCTTC. Its protein is CASSYSMGRGARTFF.